Reported below is one TCR beta chain. This receptor's antigen is unknown. There are no base qualities to consult, and no much larger clone falls within one base. The data belong to a study of blood T cells in healthy people across ages (dated by TCRdb to the mid-2010s). With regard to the full study: In model experiments, roughly one uniquely barcoded TCR beta cDNA molecule per two T cells was captured by template switching. To track age-related changes in TCR beta repertoire diversity, the study relied on deep sequencing normalized with unique cDNA molecular identifiers. Four age groups were formed from the donors: young (average about 16 years), middle-aged (approximately 42), aged (under 70) and long-lived (around 82). Donors of different ages were randomly distributed across sequencing lanes to avoid experimental bias. For two donors (one aged 18 to 29 and one aged 80 or older), the study analyzed two additional independent replicas of 1 million unique cDNA reads from the same blood draw.

The donors were 40 or so Caucasian individuals from Russia, aged about 6 to 95 years, who were systemically healthy. Approximately 9 milliliters of peripheral blood were collected from each donor into EDTA-treated Vacutainer tubes. Ficoll-Paque density-gradient centrifugation was used to isolate PBMCs, with at least 7 million per sample. Trizol reagent was used to extract total RNA from PBMCs, with at least 6 micrograms per sample. For every donor, an aliquot of PBMCs went through flow cytometry to measure the percentages of naive CD45RAhigh/CD27high T cells. The library was prepared using 5' RACE. The data were produced on an Illumina HiSeq 2500. A second 7 to 11 cycle PCR used a sample-barcoded 5' primer and a J-beta primer mix. A unique molecular identifier was introduced onto each TCR beta cDNA molecule by a template-switch 5' adaptor carrying 12 random nucleotides. Each sample yielded at least 3 million CDR3-containing paired-end reads. All of the RNA was converted into first-strand cDNA using the Mint cDNA synthesis kit, with a TRBC-specific oligonucleotide serving as the primer. All cDNA was treated with uracil-DNA glycosylase and then went through a first 18-cycle PCR with the universal primers M1SS and BC2_uni_R. The study's own analysis went as follows. For normalization, 1 million high-quality reads, each with a distinct molecular identifier, were randomly selected from each sample. Reads sharing molecular identifiers were discarded rather than binned into consensus sequences. MiTCR, run with a Q25 quality threshold and the strictest error-elimination algorithm, handled CDR3 identification, clonotype clustering and error correction. A nonparametric unseen species model with Euler transformation was used to estimate lower-bound total TCR beta diversity. The public reads were run again by TCRdb, first through fastp at Q25 and then through MiXCR, and only productive beta chains were kept. Every CDR3 protein is listed once, alongside the most common genes and DNA of its rows. TCRdb's processing, not the authors' own work, is the source of the V and J calls. For this sample the table gives under 1,000,000 distinct CDR3 sequences, of which 46% were detected only once. The top ten constitute 18% of the sample.

CDR3 length: 16 amino acids, cysteine to phenylalanine. Only the CDR3 portion is preserved as DNA: 48 bases, with reading frame beginning at the first base. Looking up the germline V gene (reference sequence) yields CDR1 LGHDT and CDR2 YNNKEL. The germline V and J ends show losses of 4 bases and 2 bases respectively, and no gene match explains 9 bases of the junction. Points the paper makes about the study in general: As age increased, observed TCR beta diversity per million T cells dropped in a roughly linear way, and a significant reduction was already evident by age 40. Because the CMV infection status of the donors was unknown, age-related changes in expanded clonotypes may potentially have been confounded. Compared with the aged group, the long-lived group had more naive CD4+ T cells, fewer expanded clones and increased TCR diversity, a pattern suggesting age selection. Since profiling was done on bulk unsorted PBMCs, naive and antigen-experienced compartments could not be conclusively compared. Observed TCR beta diversity correlated strongly with the percentage of naive T cells measured by flow cytometry. Estimates of total diversity from one million sequenced T cells were regarded as lower bounds and underestimates.

The V gene is TRBV3-1 and the J gene is TRBJ2-3; 7 junctional bases match TRBD2. Sample: blood. This TCR derives from a man of 80 years or more in good health. The CDR3 protein sequence reads: CASSPRAGSPTDTQYF. The bases read TGTGCCAGCAGCCCCCGAGCGGGATCCCCCACAGATACGCAGTATTTT.